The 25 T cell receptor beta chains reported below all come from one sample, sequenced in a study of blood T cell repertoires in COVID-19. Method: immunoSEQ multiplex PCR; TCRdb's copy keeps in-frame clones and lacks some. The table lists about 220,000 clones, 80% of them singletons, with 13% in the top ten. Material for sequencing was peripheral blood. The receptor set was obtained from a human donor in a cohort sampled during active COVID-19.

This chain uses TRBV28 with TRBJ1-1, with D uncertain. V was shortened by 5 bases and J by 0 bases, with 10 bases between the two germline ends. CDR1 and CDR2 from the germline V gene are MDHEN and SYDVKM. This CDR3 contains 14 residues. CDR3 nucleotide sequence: TGTGCCAGCAGTCCGACACGTATGAACACTGAAGCTTTCTTT. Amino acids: CASSPTRMNTEAFF.

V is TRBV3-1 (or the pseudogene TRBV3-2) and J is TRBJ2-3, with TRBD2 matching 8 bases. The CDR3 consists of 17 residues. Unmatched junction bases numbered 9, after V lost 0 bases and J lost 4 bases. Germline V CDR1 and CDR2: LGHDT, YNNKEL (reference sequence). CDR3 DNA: TGTGCCAGCAGCCAAGATCTCAGGACTAGCCCCCCAGATACGCAGTATTTT. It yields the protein CASSQDLRTSPPDTQYF.

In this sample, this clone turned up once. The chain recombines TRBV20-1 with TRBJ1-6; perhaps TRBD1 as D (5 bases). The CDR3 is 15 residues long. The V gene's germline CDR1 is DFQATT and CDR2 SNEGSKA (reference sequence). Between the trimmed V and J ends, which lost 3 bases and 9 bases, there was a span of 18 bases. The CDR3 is CSASMPGILSSPLHF. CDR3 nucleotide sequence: TGCAGTGCTAGTATGCCAGGGATATTGTCTTCACCCCTCCACTTT.

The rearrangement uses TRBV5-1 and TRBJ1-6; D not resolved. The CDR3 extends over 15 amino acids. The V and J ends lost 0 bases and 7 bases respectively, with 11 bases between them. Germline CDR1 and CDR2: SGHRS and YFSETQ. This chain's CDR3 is CASSLAWVGNSPLHF. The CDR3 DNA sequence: TGCGCCAGCAGCTTGGCATGGGTGGGCAATTCACCCCTCCACTTT.

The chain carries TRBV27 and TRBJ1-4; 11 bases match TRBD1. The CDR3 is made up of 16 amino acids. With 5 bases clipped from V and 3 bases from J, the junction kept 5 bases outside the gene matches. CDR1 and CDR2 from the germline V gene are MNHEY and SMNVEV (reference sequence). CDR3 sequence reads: CASSPRDRGANEKLFF. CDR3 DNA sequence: TGTGCCAGCAGTCCAAGGGACAGGGGGGCTAATGAAAAACTGTTTTTT.

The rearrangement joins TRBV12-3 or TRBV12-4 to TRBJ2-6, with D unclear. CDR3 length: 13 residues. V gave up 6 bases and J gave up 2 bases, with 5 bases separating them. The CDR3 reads CASSRTGANVLTF. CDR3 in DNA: TGTGCCAGCAGCCGTACTGGGGCCAACGTCCTGACTTTC.

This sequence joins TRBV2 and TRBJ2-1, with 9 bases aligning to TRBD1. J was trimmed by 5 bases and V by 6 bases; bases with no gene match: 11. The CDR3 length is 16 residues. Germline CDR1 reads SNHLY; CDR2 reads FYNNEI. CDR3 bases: TGTGCCAGCAGCAATACTGGACAGGGGATCCACAATGAGCAGTTCTTC. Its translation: CASSNTGQGIHNEQFF.

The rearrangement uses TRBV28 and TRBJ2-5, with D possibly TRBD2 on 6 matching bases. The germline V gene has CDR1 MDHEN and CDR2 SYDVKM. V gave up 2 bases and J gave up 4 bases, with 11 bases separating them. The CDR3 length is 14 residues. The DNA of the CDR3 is TGTGCCAGCAGTTTAGGAGGGCGGTTAGAGACCCAGTACTTC. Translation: CASSLGGRLETQYF.

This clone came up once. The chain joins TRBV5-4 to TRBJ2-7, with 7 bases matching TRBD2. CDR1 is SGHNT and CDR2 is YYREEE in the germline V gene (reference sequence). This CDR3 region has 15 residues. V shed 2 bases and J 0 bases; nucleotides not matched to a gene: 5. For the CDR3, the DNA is TGTGCCAGCAGCTTTGTCCAGCGGGACTCCTACGAGCAGTACTTC. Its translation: CASSFVQRDSYEQYF.

CDR3 DNA sequence: TGTGCCACCAGTGATCTAGGACTAGCGGGGGGCCTGGCTCGCTCCTACAATGAGCAGTTCTTC. This encodes CATSDLGLAGGLARSYNEQFF. The V gene is TRBV24-1, the J gene TRBJ2-1; 14 bases are shared with TRBD2. CDR1 and CDR2 from the germline V gene are KGHDR and SFDVKD. CDR3 size: 21 residues. Trimming at V came to 3 bases and at J to 0 bases, leaving 12 bases not matched to a gene.

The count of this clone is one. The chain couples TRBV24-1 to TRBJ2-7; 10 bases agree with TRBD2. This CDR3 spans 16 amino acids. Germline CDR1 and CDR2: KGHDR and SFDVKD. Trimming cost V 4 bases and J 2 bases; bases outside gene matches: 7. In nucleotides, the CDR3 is TGTGCCACCAGTGACTCCAGGACTAGCGGTGCCTACGAGCAGTACTTC. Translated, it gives CATSDSRTSGAYEQYF.

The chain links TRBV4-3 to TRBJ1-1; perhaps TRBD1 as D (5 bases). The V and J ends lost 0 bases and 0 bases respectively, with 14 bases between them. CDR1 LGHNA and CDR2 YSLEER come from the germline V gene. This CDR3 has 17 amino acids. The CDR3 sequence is CASSQESRGILNTEAFF. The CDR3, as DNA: TGCGCCAGCAGCCAAGAGTCTCGGGGGATCTTGAACACTGAAGCTTTCTTT.

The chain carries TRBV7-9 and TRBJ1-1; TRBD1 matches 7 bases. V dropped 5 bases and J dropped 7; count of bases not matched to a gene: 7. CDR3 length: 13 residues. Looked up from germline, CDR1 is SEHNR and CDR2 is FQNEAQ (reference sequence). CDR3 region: CASSPIHRGEAFF. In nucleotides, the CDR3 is TGTGCCAGCAGCCCTATTCACAGGGGTGAAGCTTTCTTT.

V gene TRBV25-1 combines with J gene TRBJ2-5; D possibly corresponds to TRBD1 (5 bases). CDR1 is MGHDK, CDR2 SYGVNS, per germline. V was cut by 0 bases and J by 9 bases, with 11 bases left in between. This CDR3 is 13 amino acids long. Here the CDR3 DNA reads TGTGCCAGCAGTGAATACAGGGAAGGGGCCCAGTACTTC. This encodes CASSEYREGAQYF.

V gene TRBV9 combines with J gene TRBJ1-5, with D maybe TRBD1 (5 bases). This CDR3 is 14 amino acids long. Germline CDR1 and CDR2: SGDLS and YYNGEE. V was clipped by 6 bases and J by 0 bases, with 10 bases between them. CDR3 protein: CASNAGDSNQPQHF. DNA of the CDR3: TGTGCCAGCAATGCGGGGGATAGCAATCAGCCCCAGCATTTT.

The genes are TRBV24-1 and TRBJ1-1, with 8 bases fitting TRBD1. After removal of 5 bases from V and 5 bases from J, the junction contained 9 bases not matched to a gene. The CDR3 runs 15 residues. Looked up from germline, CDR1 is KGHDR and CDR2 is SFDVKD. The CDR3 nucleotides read TGTGCCACCAGTGGGACTGACAGGGGCGGGACTGAAGCTTTCTTT. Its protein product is CATSGTDRGGTEAFF.

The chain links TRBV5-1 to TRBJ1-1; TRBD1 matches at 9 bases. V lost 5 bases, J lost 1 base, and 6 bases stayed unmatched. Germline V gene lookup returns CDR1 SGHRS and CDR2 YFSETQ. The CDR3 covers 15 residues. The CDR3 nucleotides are TGCGCCAGCAGGCCCCAGGGACAGGGGAACACTGAAGCTTTCTTT. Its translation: CASRPQGQGNTEAFF.

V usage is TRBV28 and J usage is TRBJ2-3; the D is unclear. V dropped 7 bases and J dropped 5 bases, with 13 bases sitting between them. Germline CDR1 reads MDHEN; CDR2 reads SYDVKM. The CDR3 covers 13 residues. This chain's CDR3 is CASNRGSLDTQYF. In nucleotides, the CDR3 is TGTGCCAGCAATCGCGGCTCCTTAGATACGCAGTATTTT. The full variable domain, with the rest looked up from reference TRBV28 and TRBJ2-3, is DVKVTQSSRYLVKRTGEKVFLECVQDMDHENMFWYRQDPGLGLRLIYFSYDVKMKEKGDIPEGYSVSREKKERFSLILESASTNQTSMYLCASNRGSLDTQYFGPGTRLTVL.

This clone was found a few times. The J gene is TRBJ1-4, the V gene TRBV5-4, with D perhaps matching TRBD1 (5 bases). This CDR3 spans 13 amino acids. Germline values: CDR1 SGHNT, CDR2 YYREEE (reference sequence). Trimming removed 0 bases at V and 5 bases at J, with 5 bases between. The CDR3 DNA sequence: TGTGCCAGCAGCTTGGAGGGGAATGAAAAACTGTTTTTT. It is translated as CASSLEGNEKLFF.

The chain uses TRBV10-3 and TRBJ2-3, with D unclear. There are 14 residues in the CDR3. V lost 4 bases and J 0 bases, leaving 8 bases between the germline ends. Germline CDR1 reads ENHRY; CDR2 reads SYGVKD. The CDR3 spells CAISVEASTDTQYF. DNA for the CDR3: TGTGCCATCAGTGTAGAGGCTAGCACAGATACGCAGTATTTT.

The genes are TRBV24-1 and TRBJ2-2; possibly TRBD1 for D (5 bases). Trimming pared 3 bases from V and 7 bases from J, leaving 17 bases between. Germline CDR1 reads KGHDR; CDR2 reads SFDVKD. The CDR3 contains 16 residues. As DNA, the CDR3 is TGTGCCACCAGTGATCCAGGTGGGGAAGGGGTCGGGGAGCTGTTTTTT. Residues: CATSDPGGEGVGELFF.

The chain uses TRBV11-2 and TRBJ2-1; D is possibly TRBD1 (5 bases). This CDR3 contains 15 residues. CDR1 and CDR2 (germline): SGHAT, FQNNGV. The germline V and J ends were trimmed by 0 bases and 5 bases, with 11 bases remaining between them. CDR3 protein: CASSLDGRADNEQFF. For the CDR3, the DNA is TGTGCCAGCAGCTTAGATGGCAGGGCAGACAATGAGCAGTTCTTC. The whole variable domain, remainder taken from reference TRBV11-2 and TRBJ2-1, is EAGVAQSPRYKIIEKRQSVAFWCNPISGHATLYWYQQILGQGPKLLIQFQNNGVVDDSQLPKDRFSAERLKGVDSTLKIQPAKLEDSAVYLCASSLDGRADNEQFFGPGTRLTVL.

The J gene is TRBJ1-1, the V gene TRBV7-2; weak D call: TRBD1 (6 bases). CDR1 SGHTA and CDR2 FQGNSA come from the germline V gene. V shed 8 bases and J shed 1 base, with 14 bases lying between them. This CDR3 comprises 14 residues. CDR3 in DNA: TGTGCCAGCCAGTTAGGGGGGGCGAACACTGAAGCTTTCTTT. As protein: CASQLGGANTEAFF.

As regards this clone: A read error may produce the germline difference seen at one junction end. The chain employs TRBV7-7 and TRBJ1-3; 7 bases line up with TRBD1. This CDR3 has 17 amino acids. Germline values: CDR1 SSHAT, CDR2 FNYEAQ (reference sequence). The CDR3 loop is CASSLGPRGLGGNTIYF. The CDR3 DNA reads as TGTGCTAGCAGCTTAGGCCCTAGGGGGCTGGGGGGAAACACCATATATTTT. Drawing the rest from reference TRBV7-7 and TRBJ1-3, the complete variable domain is GAGVSQSPRYKVTKRGQDVTLRCDPISSHATLYWYQQALGQGPEFLTYFNYEAQPDKSGLPSDRFSAERPEGSISTLTIQRTEQRDSAMYRCASSLGPRGLGGNTIYFGEGSWLTVV.

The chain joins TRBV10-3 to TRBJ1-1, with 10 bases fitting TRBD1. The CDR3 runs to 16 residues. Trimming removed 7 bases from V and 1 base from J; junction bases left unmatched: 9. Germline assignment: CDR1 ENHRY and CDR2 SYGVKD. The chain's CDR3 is CAIKSGTGVQNTEAFF. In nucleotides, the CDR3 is TGTGCCATCAAAAGCGGGACAGGGGTTCAGAACACTGAAGCTTTCTTT.